The clone carrying this T cell receptor beta chain was counted between two and nine times. Antigen unknown. Axillary draining lymph nodes of breast cancer patients supplied the node samples. The V gene's germline CDR1 is SGHNT and CDR2 YYREEE (reference sequence). There are 16 residues in the CDR3. V dropped 1 base and J dropped 5; count of bases not matched to a gene: 5. This record belongs to a study of breast tumors, draining lymph nodes, adjacent tissues. TCRdb called the multiplex PCR reads again in MiXCR, with one record for every CDR3 protein. The sample holds under 85,000 distinct CDR3 sequences; approximately 19% are singletons and the top ten take about 2.2%. Study findings and constraints: Findings are consistent with lymph node origin and intratumoral expansion of most tumor T cells. That most tumor T cells come from lymph nodes remained unproven. Tumor TCR diversity was below lymph nodes but above nontumor tissue.

Sequencing was done on a sample of axillary lymph node tissue. This sequence originates from a female donor with breast cancer. Some clones in this sample may be carry-over from other donors' samples. J is TRBJ2-2 and V is TRBV5-4; 10 bases line up with TRBD2. DNA of the CDR3: TGTGCCAGCAGCTTGACTAGCGGGGTGAGAACCGGGGAGCTGTTTTTT. Protein product: CASSLTSGVRTGELFF.